This is a list of T cell receptor beta chains from one sample in a study of response to subunit inactivated influenza vaccine. TCRdb reprocessed the RT-PCR reads with MiXCR, giving one entry per CDR3 protein. The sample includes 250,000 to 350,000 distinct CDR3 sequences, approximately 23% of them seen just once. The specimen comprised PBMCs from blood, sampled less than 22 months after vaccination. Source of these receptors: a man between 50 and 69 years old who received an inactivated influenza vaccine. Each CDR3 is given with its conserved first and last residue. D genes are given only for firm matches. Size values are once, few and many counts, or a class for expanded clones, and some rows have none.

>TRBV13|TRBJ2-7|.|.
TGTGCCAGCAGCATCCGTTCTAGAGCCTACGAGCAGTACTTC
CASSIRSRAYEQYF
>TRBV7-2|TRBJ1-4|TRBD1|few
TGTGCCAGCAGCTCAAACCGGGACAGGGCAAAACTGTTTTTT
CASSSNRDRAKLFF
>TRBV11-1|TRBJ1-2|.|.
TGTGCCAGCAGCCCGGTACTGAGCAGGGTGAATGGCTACACCTTC
CASSPVLSRVNGYTF
>TRBV19|TRBJ2-2|TRBD2|.
TGTGCCAGTAGCGCTACTAGCGGGAGGGCCTCCCACACCGGGGAGCTGTTTTTT
CASSATSGRASHTGELFF
>TRBV12-3/TRBV12-4|TRBJ1-6|TRBD1|many
TGTGCCAGCAGTTTAGGGGGGCAGGGGGATTCACCCCTCCACTTT
CASSLGGQGDSPLHF
>TRBV6-4|TRBJ1-1|.|.
TGTGCCAGCAGTGACGGGCTCAGGAACACTGAAGCTTTCTTT
CASSDGLRNTEAFF
>TRBV10-3|TRBJ2-2|.|.
TGTGCCATCAGTGCCGACGGATACTCGAACACCGGGGAGCTGTTTTTT
CAISADGYSNTGELFF
>TRBV12-3/TRBV12-4|TRBJ1-1|TRBD1|few
TGTGCCAGCAGTTCCGGGACAGGACTTGAAGCTTTCTTT
CASSSGTGLEAFF
>TRBV28|TRBJ1-5|.|few
TGTGCCAGCAGCCCTGGGGGGATTCGCAATCAGCCCCAGCATTTT
CASSPGGIRNQPQHF
>TRBV29-1|TRBJ1-1|TRBD1|.
TGCAGCGCCCGGCCCACAGGGGGCAAAGCCACTGAAGCTTTCTTT
CSARPTGGKATEAFF
>TRBV5-1|TRBJ2-1|TRBD1|.
TGCGCCAGCGTAGAGCTGACAGGGTCGAATGAGCAGTTCTTC
CASVELTGSNEQFF
>TRBV20-1|TRBJ1-5|.|few
TGCAGTGCTAGCGCGGCCCCGGCGGTCCAGCCCCAGCATTTT
CSASAAPAVQPQHF
>TRBV7-2|TRBJ2-1|.|.
TGTGCCAGCAGGACCACAGGGCTACTCTACAATGAGCAGTTCTTC
CASRTTGLLYNEQFF
>TRBV6-5|TRBJ1-6|.|few
TGTGCCAGCAGTTACTCCCCCTCGCCAGCCTATAATTCACCCCTCCACTTT
CASSYSPSPAYNSPLHF
>TRBV2|TRBJ1-1|TRBD1|many
TGTGCCAGCAGTGGTGCAGGGGGTGGGAACACTGAAGCTTTCTTT
CASSGAGGGNTEAFF
>TRBV10-3|TRBJ1-4|.|many
TGTGCCATCAGTGAGTCGGCAGGCTCTAATGAAAAACTGTTTTTT
CAISESAGSNEKLFF
>TRBV5-1|TRBJ1-1|.|few
TGCGCCAGCAGCACCGGACAGTGGAGTGAAGCTTTCTTT
CASSTGQWSEAFF
>TRBV20-1|TRBJ1-5|TRBD1|.
TGCAGTGCTAGAGTTCCACAGGGGAAGCCCCAGCATTTT
CSARVPQGKPQHF
>TRBV4-3|TRBJ2-7|.|.
TGCGCCAGCAGCCACCTCGGAGGCTACGAGCAGTACTTC
CASSHLGGYEQYF
>TRBV12-3/TRBV12-4|TRBJ1-3|.|.
TGTGCCAGCTCAGACAGGAGCTCTGGAAACACCATATATTTT
CASSDRSSGNTIYF
>TRBV7-9|TRBJ1-4|.|few
TGTGCCAGCAGCTTAGCGCTTGGAGGGGCTAATGAAAAACTGTTTTTT
CASSLALGGANEKLFF
>TRBV3-1|TRBJ1-2|.|.
TGTGCCAGCAGCCAAGGGATGGCCGGACAGTACTATGGCTACACCTTC
CASSQGMAGQYYGYTF
>TRBV11-2|TRBJ1-4|.|few
TGTGCCAGCAGCTTGGGATCGGGGGGGAATGAAAAACTGTTTTTT
CASSLGSGGNEKLFF
>TRBV12-3/TRBV12-4|TRBJ1-2|.|many
TGTGCCAGCAGCTCGGGACCGGACTATGGCTACACCTTC
CASSSGPDYGYTF
>TRBV6-2/TRBV6-3|TRBJ1-2|.|many
TGTGCCAGCAGTTACACCTATCGCTACACCTTC
CASSYTYRYTF
>TRBV5-6|TRBJ2-3|TRBD2|.
TGTGCCAGCAGCTTGGGTGGGACTAGCGTGGCGGATACGCAGTATTTT
CASSLGGTSVADTQYF